These T cell receptor beta chains were read from a single sample in a study of blood T cell repertoires in COVID-19. Data came from immunoSEQ multiplex PCR; TCRdb stores just in-frame clones and leaves some out. The table shows a few hundred thousand clones, with more than 75% occurring only once. The source material was PBMCs or T cells enriched from blood (not recorded which). All receptors come from a man aged 35-49 years who had recovered from COVID-19. CDR3s include the opening cysteine and the closing phenylalanine or tryptophan. D genes are given only for firm matches. Size is omitted from some rows. Given values are once, few, many or a class for expanded clones.

>-|TRBD2|TRBJ2-1|TRBV11-2
CASSLASGGHNEQFF
TGTGCCAGCAGCTTGGCTAGCGGGGGCCACAATGAGCAGTTCTTC
>-|TRBD2|TRBJ2-7|TRBV19
CASSDKIAGYSYEQYF
TGTGCCAGTAGTGATAAGATAGCGGGATACTCCTACGAGCAGTACTTC
>-|-|TRBJ2-7|TRBV12-3/TRBV12-4
CASSVYYEQYF
TGTGCCAGCAGTGTCTACTACGAGCAGTACTTC
>-|TRBD2|TRBJ2-3|TRBV4-1
CASSQGTSGPYTQYF
TGCGCCAGCAGCCAAGGGACTAGCGGGCCCTATACGCAGTATTTT
>few|-|TRBJ2-7|TRBV19
CASSPTAGYEQYF
TGTGCCAGTAGCCCGACGGCGGGGTACGAGCAGTACTTC
>-|TRBD1|TRBJ2-2|TRBV6-1
CASGDRAPVNTGELFF
TGTGCCAGCGGTGACAGGGCCCCTGTCAACACCGGGGAGCTGTTTTTT
>-|TRBD2|TRBJ2-3|TRBV11-2
CASSGGLAGGPADTQYF
TGTGCCAGCAGCGGGGGACTAGCGGGAGGGCCAGCAGATACGCAGTATTTT
>-|-|TRBJ2-1|TRBV10-3
CAISSGTPNEQFF
TGTGCCATCAGCTCCGGGACTCCCAATGAGCAGTTCTTC
>-|TRBD2|TRBJ2-3|TRBV27
CASSTTSGVLTDTQYF
TGTGCCAGCAGTACGACTAGCGGGGTCTTAACAGATACGCAGTATTTT
>-|TRBD1|TRBJ2-2|TRBV11-3
CASSPLGTVNTGELFF
TGTGCCAGCAGCCCCCTCGGGACAGTGAACACCGGGGAGCTGTTTTTT
>-|TRBD1|TRBJ1-2|TRBV19
CASGGQGAYGYTF
TGTGCCAGTGGGGGACAGGGGGCCTATGGCTACACCTTC
>-|-|TRBJ2-5|TRBV2
CASSRSVEETQYF
TGTGCCAGCAGTAGAAGCGTCGAAGAGACCCAGTACTTC
>-|TRBD1|TRBJ2-5|TRBV6-5
CASSYSPRGPEETQYF
TGTGCCAGCAGTTACTCCCCCAGGGGGCCCGAAGAGACCCAGTACTTC
>-|-|TRBJ1-4|TRBV11-2
CASSLVGAYEKLFF
TGTGCCAGCAGCCTGGTGGGGGCCTACGAAAAACTGTTTTTT
>-|TRBD2|TRBJ2-3|TRBV11-2
CASSLGLADYTQYF
TGTGCCAGCAGCTTAGGGCTAGCGGATTATACGCAGTATTTT
>-|-|TRBJ2-1|TRBV20-1
CSARSGDEQFF
TGCAGTGCTAGGTCGGGGGATGAGCAGTTCTTC
>-|-|TRBJ1-3|TRBV18
CASSPGFGGTIYF
TGTGCCAGCTCACCAGGGTTCGGGGGCACCATATATTTT
>-|TRBD1|TRBJ1-1|TRBV6-2/TRBV6-3
CASSYRTGTFRNTEAFF
TGTGCCAGCAGTTACAGGACAGGGACGTTTCGGAACACTGAAGCTTTCTTT
>-|-|TRBJ2-7|TRBV4-1
CASSQLHMVSGEQYF
TGCGCCAGCAGCCAGCTGCACATGGTCTCTGGCGAGCAGTACTTC